This entry features one T cell receptor beta chain sequence. What it recognizes is unknown. Looked up from germline, CDR1 is WSHSY and CDR2 is SAAADI. The CDR3 consists of 15 residues. J was trimmed by 5 bases and V by 0 bases; bases with no gene match: 5. Sequencing targeted TCR beta in blood CD8+ and CD4+ T cells. TEMRA cells were enriched by FACS, and CD4+ and CD8+ T cells were negatively isolated. This entry is derived from a study of CD8 T cells in Susac syndrome. General observations from the study: The study's TCR sequencing and HLA analysis covered a relatively small number of individuals, and the study acknowledged this.

RNA totalling roughly 0.5 to 1 ug underwent reverse transcription with random hexamers. The amplification used immunoSEQ multiplex PCR on TCR beta CDR3; it spanned 54 Vbeta and 13 Jbeta. Each CDR3 protein is one row after TCRdb ran MiXCR on the immunoSEQ multiplex PCR reads. The table lists tens of thousands of distinct CDR3 sequences, 90% to 95% of them singletons, with just over 0.5% in the top ten. This chain joins TRBV10-2 and TRBJ2-7, with TRBD2 identical over 9 bases. The TCR was taken from a human donor with multiple sclerosis. The sample taken for sequencing was CD8+ T cells from PBMCs. CDR3 nucleotides: TGCGCCAGCAGTGAGTCCTGGCGGGGGGGGCACGAGCAGTACTTC. It encodes CASSESWRGGHEQYF.